This TCR beta chain was sequenced during a study of blood T cell repertoires in COVID-19. In the study overall: Recovered Cohort 3 donors showed two negative PCRs, clearance, or symptom resolution. Acute-phase and convalescent COVID-19 samples originated in the United States, Italy and Spain.

Participant-given clinical history determined each cohort assignment. The V end lost 4 bases, the J end lost 1 base, and 7 bases lay between the germline ends. The germline V gene has CDR1 SGHTA and CDR2 FQGTGA. CDR3 length equals 13 residues. The method was immunoSEQ multiplex PCR; TCRdb's version includes in-frame clones alone and lacks a portion of them. The sample records some 330,000 clones, more than 70% being singletons. The table lists this clone with a few counts. The V and J genes are TRBV7-3 and TRBJ1-1, with D tentatively TRBD1 (6 bases). The source material was PBMCs or T cells enriched from blood (not recorded which). This clonotype was sampled from a middle-aged man in a cohort exposed to, infected with or recovered from COVID-19 (not recorded which). CDR3 coding DNA: TGTGCCAGCAGCTCGGGACAGAACACTGAAGCTTTCTTT. Its protein product is CASSSGQNTEAFF.